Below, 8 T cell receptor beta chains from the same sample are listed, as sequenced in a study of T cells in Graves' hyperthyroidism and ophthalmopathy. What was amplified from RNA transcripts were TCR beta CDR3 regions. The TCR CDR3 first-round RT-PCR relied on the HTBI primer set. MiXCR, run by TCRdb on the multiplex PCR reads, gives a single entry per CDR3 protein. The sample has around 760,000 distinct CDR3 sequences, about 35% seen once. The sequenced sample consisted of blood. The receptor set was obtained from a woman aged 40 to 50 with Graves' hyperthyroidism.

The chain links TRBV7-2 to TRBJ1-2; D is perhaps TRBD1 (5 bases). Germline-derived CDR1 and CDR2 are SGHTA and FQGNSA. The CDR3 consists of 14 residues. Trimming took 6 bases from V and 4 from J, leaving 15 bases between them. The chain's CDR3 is CASRSPAGGYGYTF. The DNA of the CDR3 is TGTGCCAGCAGGTCCCCAGCCGGGGGCTATGGCTACACCTTC.

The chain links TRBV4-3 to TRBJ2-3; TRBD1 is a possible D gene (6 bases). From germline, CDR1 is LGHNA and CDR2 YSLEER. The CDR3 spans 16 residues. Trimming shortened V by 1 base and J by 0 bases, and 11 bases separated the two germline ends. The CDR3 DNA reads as TGCGCCAGCAGCCAAGGCTCGGGACATAGCACAGATACGCAGTATTTT. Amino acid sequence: CASSQGSGHSTDTQYF.

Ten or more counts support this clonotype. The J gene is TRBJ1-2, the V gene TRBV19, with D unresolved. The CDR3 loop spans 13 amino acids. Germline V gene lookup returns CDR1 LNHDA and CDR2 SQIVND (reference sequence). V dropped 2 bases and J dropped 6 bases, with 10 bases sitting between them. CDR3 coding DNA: TGTGCCAGTAGTATAACGACTTCGGATGGCTACACCTTC. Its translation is CASSITTSDGYTF.

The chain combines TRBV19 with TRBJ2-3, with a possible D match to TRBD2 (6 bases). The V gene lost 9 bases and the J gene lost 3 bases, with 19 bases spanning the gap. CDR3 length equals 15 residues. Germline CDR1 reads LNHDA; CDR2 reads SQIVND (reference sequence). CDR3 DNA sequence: TGTGCCAGCCGTTTCGCGAAAGGGAGGACAGATACGCAGTATTTT. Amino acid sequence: CASRFAKGRTDTQYF.

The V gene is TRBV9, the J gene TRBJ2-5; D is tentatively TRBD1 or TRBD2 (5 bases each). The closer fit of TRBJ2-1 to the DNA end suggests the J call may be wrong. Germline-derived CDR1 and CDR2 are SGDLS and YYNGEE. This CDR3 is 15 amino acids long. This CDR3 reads CASSVRRDAPNEQFF. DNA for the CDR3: TGTGCCAGCAGCGTTCGCCGGGACGCGCCCAATGAGCAGTTCTTC.

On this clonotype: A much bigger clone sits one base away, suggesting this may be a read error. DNA of the CDR3: TGTGCCAGCAGCCCAGACAGCTCCTCTAGCTATGGCTACACCTTC. Amino acids: CASSPDSSSSYGYTF. The genes are TRBV7-2 and TRBJ1-2; a weak D match, TRBD1 (5 bases). Germline CDR1 reads SGHTA; CDR2 reads FQGNSA. The CDR3 spans 15 residues. The V and J ends lost 5 bases and 4 bases respectively, with 17 bases between them.

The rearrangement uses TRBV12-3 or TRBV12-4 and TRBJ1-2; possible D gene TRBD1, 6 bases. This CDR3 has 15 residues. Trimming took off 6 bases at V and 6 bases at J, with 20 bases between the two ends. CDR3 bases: TGTGCCAGCAGCCTCCCGAATAGGGGGGGAAATGGCTACACCTTC. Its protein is CASSLPNRGGNGYTF.

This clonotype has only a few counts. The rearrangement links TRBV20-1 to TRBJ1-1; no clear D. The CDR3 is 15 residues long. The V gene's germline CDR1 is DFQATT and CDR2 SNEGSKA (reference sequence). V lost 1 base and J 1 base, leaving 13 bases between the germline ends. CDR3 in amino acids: CSARVLGNGNTEAFF. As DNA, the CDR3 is TGCAGTGCTAGAGTACTAGGGAATGGGAACACTGAAGCTTTCTTT.